These 26 T cell receptor beta chains were all obtained from the same sample, sequenced in a study of early T cells in non-severe SARS-CoV-2 infection. Via MiXCR, TCRdb re-called the 5' RACE reads, giving one row per CDR3 protein. Of 65,000 to 95,000 distinct CDR3 sequences in the sample, roughly a sixth are singletons; the top ten hold approximately 2.6%. The source material was whole blood. The receptors derive from an adult who was a healthcare worker with PCR-confirmed SARS-CoV-2 infection or an uninfected control (not recorded which).

The DNA of the CDR3 is TGTGCCAGCAGCTTTCCGGCGGGAGATGAGCAGTTCTTC. This encodes CASSFPAGDEQFF. This sequence joins TRBV7-9 and TRBJ2-1, with 7 positions matching TRBD2. With 3 bases clipped from V and 8 bases from J, the junction kept 4 bases outside the gene matches. CDR3 length: 13 amino acids. Germline-derived CDR1 and CDR2 are SEHNR and FQNEAQ (reference sequence). The full variable domain, rest sourced from reference TRBV7-9 and TRBJ2-1, is DTGVSQNPRHKITKRGQNVTFRCDPISEHNRLYWYRQTLGQGPEFLTYFQNEAQLEKSRLLSDRFSAERPKGSFSTLEIQRTEQGDSAMYLCASSFPAGDEQFFGPGTRLTVL.

The rearrangement links TRBV6-2 or TRBV6-3 to TRBJ2-1, with D uncertain. Germline values: CDR1 MNHEY, CDR2 SVGEGT. V was pared by 4 bases and J by 4 bases, with 14 bases between. The CDR3 totals 15 residues. The CDR3 sequence is CASSSTPPSYNEQFF. The CDR3 bases are TGTGCCAGCAGTTCAACACCTCCCTCTTACAATGAGCAGTTCTTC.

In this sample, this clonotype turned up a few times. The chain uses TRBV7-9 and TRBJ2-2; D possibly corresponds to TRBD1 (5 bases). Trimming took off 5 bases at V and 1 base at J, with 8 bases between the two ends. The germline CDR1 and CDR2 sequences are SEHNR and FQNEAQ (reference sequence). CDR3 size: 14 residues. CDR3 in DNA: TGTGCCAGCAGCCAAGACAGGAACACCGGGGAGCTGTTTTTT. Protein: CASSQDRNTGELFF.

V gene TRBV5-6 combines with J gene TRBJ1-4, with 7 nucleotides matching TRBD1. V lost 4 bases and J lost 5; bases outside the gene matches: 8. CDR1 and CDR2 (germline): SGHDT, YYEEEE. The length of the CDR3 is 15 residues. This CDR3 reads CASSVTGRSNEKLFF. CDR3 nucleotides: TGTGCCAGCAGCGTGACAGGGAGATCAAATGAAAAACTGTTTTTT.

This clonotype was counted between two and nine times. The rearrangement uses TRBV24-1 and TRBJ1-1, with 8 positions matching TRBD1. Germline CDR1 reads KGHDR; CDR2 reads SFDVKD. Trimming at V came to 6 bases and at J to 5 bases, leaving 4 bases not matched to a gene. This CDR3 has 13 residues. CDR3 sequence: CATSSQGGTEAFF. The DNA for the CDR3 is TGTGCCACCAGTTCACAGGGGGGGACTGAAGCTTTCTTT.

This sequence joins TRBV9 and TRBJ1-1; the D gene is possibly TRBD1 (6 bases). CDR3 length: 17 amino acids. Trimming took off 0 bases at V and 4 bases at J, with 19 bases between the two ends. In germline, CDR1 is SGDLS, CDR2 YYNGEE. CDR3 amino acids: CASSVGMIGGEVTEAFF. DNA for the CDR3: TGTGCCAGCAGCGTAGGTATGATCGGGGGCGAGGTCACTGAAGCTTTCTTT.

This clonotype appeared a few times. CDR3 residues: CASSPLTSGMPTSGNEQFF. As DNA, the CDR3 is TGTGCCAGCAGCCCGCTGACTAGCGGGATGCCCACTTCGGGCAATGAGCAGTTCTTC. The chain joins TRBV7-3 to TRBJ2-1; TRBD2 matches 11 bases. The CDR3 spans 19 residues. The germline gives CDR1 SGHTA, CDR2 FQGTGA. J gave up 6 bases and V 5 bases, and 18 bases lay outside the gene matches.

This clonotype was seen more than once but under ten times. This chain connects TRBV9 to TRBJ2-1; tentatively, D is TRBD1 (6 bases). The CDR3 runs to 13 residues. The germline V and J ends were trimmed by 3 bases and 4 bases, with 8 bases remaining between them. Germline lookup yields CDR1 SGDLS and CDR2 YYNGEE. CDR3 sequence reads: CASSAGQYNEQFF. As DNA, the CDR3 is TGTGCCAGCAGCGCAGGACAGTACAATGAGCAGTTCTTC. The variable domain in full, completed from reference TRBV9 and TRBJ2-1, reads DSGVTQTPKHLITATGQRVTLRCSPRSGDLSVYWYQQSLDQGLQFLIQYYNGEERAKGNILERFSAQQFPDLHSELNLSSLELGDSALYFCASSAGQYNEQFFGPGTRLTVL.

This clonotype has ten or more counts. The gene calls are TRBV10-3 and TRBJ2-3, with a possible D match to TRBD1 (6 bases). V lost 10 bases and J lost 6, with 11 bases in between. The length of the CDR3 is 11 residues. Germline V gene data show CDR1 as ENHRY and CDR2 as SYGVKD. CDR3 loop: CATSQGDTQYF. The CDR3 DNA follows: TGTGCCACTTCCCAGGGGGATACGCAGTATTTT.

A few counts support this clonotype. The chain links TRBV11-3 to TRBJ2-1; 8 nucleotides agree with TRBD1. The CDR3 is 15 amino acids. In germline, CDR1 is SGHNT, CDR2 YENEEA. V lost 7 bases to trimming and J lost 8 bases; unmatched junction nucleotides: 13. CDR3 protein: CASTPGGTGWDEQFF. For the CDR3, the DNA is TGTGCCAGCACCCCAGGTGGGACAGGCTGGGATGAGCAGTTCTTC.

Only a few counts were recorded for this clonotype. The chain combines TRBV7-9 with TRBJ2-7; TRBD1 might be the D (5 bases). The CDR3 sequence is 13 residues long. CDR1 is SEHNR, CDR2 FQNEAQ, per germline (reference sequence). Trimming took 5 bases from V and 6 from J, leaving 14 bases between them. The CDR3 bases are TGTGCCAGCAGCCCTGGACACTCAACCGAGCAGTACTTC. This translates into CASSPGHSTEQYF.

The chain combines TRBV7-3 with TRBJ2-3, with D possibly being TRBD2 (7 bases). In germline, CDR1 is SGHTA, CDR2 FQGTGA. This CDR3 contains 17 residues. V lost 6 bases and J lost 1, with 20 bases in between. CDR3 residues: CASSSGWGGLGTDTQYF. In DNA, the CDR3 is TGTGCCAGCAGTTCCGGTTGGGGGGGCCTGGGCACAGATACGCAGTATTTT.

This clonotype was recorded a few times. This CDR3 is CASRGRGSLYNEQFF. The CDR3, as DNA: TGTGCCAGCCGGGGCCGAGGGTCTCTCTACAATGAGCAGTTCTTC. V is TRBV19 and J is TRBJ2-1; perhaps D is TRBD1 or TRBD2 (5 bases each). This CDR3 contains 15 residues. The V gene's germline CDR1 is LNHDA and CDR2 SQIVND (reference sequence). The germline V and J ends were trimmed by 9 bases and 3 bases, with 18 bases remaining between them.

The chain combines TRBV2 with TRBJ2-1; 7 bases are a match to TRBD2. CDR1 and CDR2 from the germline V gene are SNHLY and FYNNEI. The CDR3 is made up of 13 amino acids. Losses at the gene ends were 6 bases for V and 8 bases for J; bases not matched to a gene: 7. The DNA for the CDR3 is TGTGCCAGCAGCGAGGGGAGGGATTATGAGCAGTTCTTC. Amino acid sequence: CASSEGRDYEQFF.

The chain combines TRBV29-1 with TRBJ2-1, with 7 bases matching TRBD2. The germline CDR1 and CDR2 sequences are SQVTM and ANQGSEA. The CDR3 is made up of 14 amino acids. V lost 6 bases and J lost 6; bases outside the gene matches: 11. CDR3 sequence: CSVLLSGSPNEQFF. In DNA, the CDR3 is TGCAGCGTCCTCCTTAGCGGGTCCCCCAATGAGCAGTTCTTC.

The chain combines TRBV25-1 with TRBJ2-1; D unresolved. The V end was cut by 1 base, the J end by 0 bases, with 7 bases between. CDR1 is MGHDK and CDR2 is SYGVNS in the germline V gene. This CDR3 has 15 residues. The CDR3 is CASSEFRVSYNEQFF. CDR3 DNA sequence: TGTGCCAGCAGTGAATTTAGGGTCTCCTACAATGAGCAGTTCTTC.

This clonotype was detected many times. This chain joins TRBV7-6 and TRBJ1-1; D is possibly TRBD1 (5 bases). The germline V gene has CDR1 SGHVS and CDR2 FNYEAQ. The CDR3 covers 13 residues. Trimming cost V 7 bases and J 1 base, with 10 bases left between them. The CDR3 loop reads CASTLQENTEAFF. In DNA form, the CDR3 reads TGTGCCAGCACGCTACAGGAGAACACTGAAGCTTTCTTT.

This clonotype was seen more than once but under ten times. This rearrangement joins TRBV14 to TRBJ2-7; D not resolved. CDR1 is SGHDN, CDR2 FVKESK, per germline. This CDR3 has 14 amino acids. V lost 4 bases to trimming and J lost 2 bases, with 12 bases between them. In nucleotides, the CDR3 is TGTGCCAGCAGCCGGATGACGGTACCCTACGAGCAGTACTTC. Translating it yields CASSRMTVPYEQYF. The full variable domain, rest sourced from reference TRBV14 and TRBJ2-7, is EAGVTQFPSHSVIEKGQTVTLRCDPISGHDNLYWYRRVMGKEIKFLLHFVKESKQDESGMPNNRFLAERTGGTYSTLKVQPAELEDSGVYFCASSRMTVPYEQYFGPGTRLTVT.

V usage is TRBV5-1 and J usage is TRBJ2-3; TRBD2 matches at 8 bases. Trimming cost V 3 bases and J 5 bases; bases outside gene matches: 8. The CDR3 has 15 amino acids. Looked up from germline, CDR1 is SGHRS and CDR2 is YFSETQ. The CDR3 protein is CASSSGTRGVDTQYF. Here the CDR3 DNA reads TGCGCCAGCAGCTCCGGGACTAGGGGTGTAGATACGCAGTATTTT.

The table lists this clonotype with a few counts. The V and J genes are TRBV3-1 and TRBJ1-2; no clear D. CDR3 length equals 13 residues. V gave up 1 base and J gave up 3 bases, with 6 bases separating them. Germline V CDR1 and CDR2: LGHDT, YNNKEL (reference sequence). CDR3 coding DNA: TGTGCCAGCAGCCAAGGGTCCTACTATGGCTACACCTTC. This translates into CASSQGSYYGYTF.

The chain is built from TRBV7-8 and TRBJ2-3, with D hard to call. V lost 4 bases and J lost 0, with 11 bases in between. Germline V lookup: CDR1 SGHVS, CDR2 FQNEAQ. The CDR3 has 15 amino acids. The CDR3 reads CASSSDSTSTDTQYF. As DNA, the CDR3 is TGTGCCAGCAGCTCCGACTCGACTAGCACAGATACGCAGTATTTT.

This chain links TRBV24-1 with TRBJ1-2, with D maybe TRBD1 (6 bases). The CDR3 sequence is 15 residues long. Germline V lookup: CDR1 KGHDR, CDR2 SFDVKD. V lost 2 bases and J lost 1, with 10 bases in between. DNA for the CDR3: TGTGCCACCAGTGATTCGGCCAGGGGTAACTATGGCTACACCTTC. Its translation is CATSDSARGNYGYTF.

V gene TRBV7-9 combines with J gene TRBJ2-3, with 8 nucleotides matching TRBD1. This CDR3 region has 15 residues. The germline gives CDR1 SEHNR, CDR2 FQNEAQ (reference sequence). V dropped 5 bases and J dropped 2; count of bases not matched to a gene: 6. CDR3 nucleotide sequence: TGTGCCAGCAGCCCCCGACAGGGGAACACAGATACGCAGTATTTT. This encodes CASSPRQGNTDTQYF.

The chain combines TRBV12-3 or TRBV12-4 with TRBJ1-4; D uncertain. The CDR3 length is 15 residues. Trimming pared 6 bases from V and 4 bases from J, leaving 15 bases between. The CDR3 DNA is TGTGCCAGCAGCCTTCAGGACCGTTTTAATGAAAAACTGTTTTTT. Translating gives CASSLQDRFNEKLFF.

The rearrangement uses TRBV7-2 and TRBJ2-1; D uncertain. Germline loops: CDR1 SGHTA, CDR2 FQGNSA. The length of the CDR3 is 13 residues. V was trimmed by 5 bases and J by 8 bases, leaving 13 bases between them. CDR3 DNA: TGTGCCAGCAGCCCTAACCGGGCGTATGAGCAGTTCTTC. This sequence encodes CASSPNRAYEQFF.

V gene TRBV29-1 combines with J gene TRBJ2-3, with TRBD1 matching over 7 bases. Trimming removed 4 bases from V and 1 base from J; junction bases left unmatched: 5. The V gene's germline CDR1 is SQVTM and CDR2 ANQGSEA. The CDR3 contains 14 residues. The CDR3 here is CSVGQGLGTDTQYF. In nucleotides, the CDR3 is TGCAGCGTTGGACAGGGTTTGGGCACAGATACGCAGTATTTT.